This T cell receptor (beta chain) was sequenced for a study of control samples from healthy donors and cancer patients. Profiling relied on immunoSEQ multiplex PCR, and the TCRdb table lists in-frame clones only, not all of them. The data hold 63,000 or so clones, with around 90% observed a single time. The sample was PBMCs. The sequence was obtained from a man between 60 and 75 years old with colorectal cancer.

In DNA, the CDR3 is TGTGCCAGCAGGGGACACTCTAACTATGGCTACACCTTC. It codes for CASRGHSNYGYTF. This sequence joins TRBV6-5 and TRBJ1-2; a weak D match, TRBD1 (6 bases). The germline CDR1 and CDR2 sequences are MNHEY and SVGAGI. The CDR3 sequence is 13 residues long. Trimming removed 6 bases from V and 0 bases from J, with 8 bases in between.